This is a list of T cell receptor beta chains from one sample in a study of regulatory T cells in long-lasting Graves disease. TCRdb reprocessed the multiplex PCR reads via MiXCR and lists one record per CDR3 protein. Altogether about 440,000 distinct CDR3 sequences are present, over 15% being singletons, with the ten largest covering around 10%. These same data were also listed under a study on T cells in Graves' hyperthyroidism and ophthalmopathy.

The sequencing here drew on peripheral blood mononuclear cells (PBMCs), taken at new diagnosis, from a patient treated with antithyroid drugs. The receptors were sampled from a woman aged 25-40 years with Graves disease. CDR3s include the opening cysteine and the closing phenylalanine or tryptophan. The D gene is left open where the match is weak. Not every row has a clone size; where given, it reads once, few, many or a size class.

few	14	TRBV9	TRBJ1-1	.	TGTGCCAGCAGCCCAGCCACAGGGAACACTGAAGCTTTCTTT	CASSPATGNTEAFF
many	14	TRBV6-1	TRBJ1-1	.	TGTGCCAGCATCTCAGCGCAGATGAACACTGAAGCTTTCTTT	CASISAQMNTEAFF
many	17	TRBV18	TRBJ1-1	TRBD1	TGTGCCAGCTCACAAGCCATTGTAGGACAGGGGAACACTGAAGCTTTCTTT	CASSQAIVGQGNTEAFF
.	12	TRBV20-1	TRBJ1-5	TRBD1	TGCAGTGCTTGGGACAGAAATCAGCCCCAGCATTTT	CSAWDRNQPQHF
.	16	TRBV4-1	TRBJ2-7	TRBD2	TGCGCCAGCAGCCAAGAGTTAGCGGGCAGCTCCTACGAGCAGTACTTC	CASSQELAGSSYEQYF
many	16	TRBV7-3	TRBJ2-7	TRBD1	TGTGCCAGCAGCACCAAGGCCGGGACAGACAACTACGAGCAGTACTTC	CASSTKAGTDNYEQYF
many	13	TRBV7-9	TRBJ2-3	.	TGTGCCAGCAGCTTAGAAAGCACAGATACGCAGTATTTT	CASSLESTDTQYF
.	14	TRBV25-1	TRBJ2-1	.	TGTGCCAGCAGTGACACACAGGGACACGTTGAGCAGTTCTTC	CASSDTQGHVEQFF
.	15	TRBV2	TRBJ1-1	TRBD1	TGTGCCAGCAGTGAACAGGGGGCGATGAACACTGAAGCTTTCTTT	CASSEQGAMNTEAFF
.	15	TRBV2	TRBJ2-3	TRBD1	TGTGCCAGCAGTGAAGGGATAACAGGGGCGGATACGCAGTATTTT	CASSEGITGADTQYF
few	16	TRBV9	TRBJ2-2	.	TGTGCCAGCAGCGTTATGGGAAAAGGGTTCACCGGGGAGCTGTTTTTT	CASSVMGKGFTGELFF
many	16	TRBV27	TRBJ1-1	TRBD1	TGTGCCAGCAGTTTTACAGGGGCGAGGGGGAACACTGAAGCTTTCTTT	CASSFTGARGNTEAFF
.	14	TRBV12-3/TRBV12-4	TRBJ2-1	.	TGTGCCTCTCAGCCGGAAACTAGTTACAATGAGCAGTTCTTC	CASQPETSYNEQFF
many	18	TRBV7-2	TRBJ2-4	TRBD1	TGTGCCAGCAGCCCCATTGGGACAGGGGGCGCGCCCAAAAACATTCAGTACTTC	CASSPIGTGGAPKNIQYF
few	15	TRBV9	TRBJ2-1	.	TGTGCCAGCAGCGTAGAGGCAGGCTCCTACAATGAGCAGTTCTTC	CASSVEAGSYNEQFF
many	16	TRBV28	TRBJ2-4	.	TGTGCCAGCAGTTTATGGACAGCCCTAGCCAAAAACATTCAGTACTTC	CASSLWTALAKNIQYF
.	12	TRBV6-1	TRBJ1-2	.	TGTGCCAGCAGGCAGGATCCGGACGGCTACACCTTC	CASRQDPDGYTF
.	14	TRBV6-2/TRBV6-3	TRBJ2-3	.	TGTGCCAGCAGCCGTCTCGAGAGCACAGATACGCAGTATTTT	CASSRLESTDTQYF
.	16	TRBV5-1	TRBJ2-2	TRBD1	TGCGCCAGCAGCCCCCTCCGGGGACAGGGAACCGGGGAGCTGTTTTTT	CASSPLRGQGTGELFF
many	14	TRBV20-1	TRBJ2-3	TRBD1	TGCAGTGCCCCGCCCAGGGGGCTCACAGATACGCAGTATTTT	CSAPPRGLTDTQYF
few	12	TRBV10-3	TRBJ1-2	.	TGTGCCATCAGTGAGTCGGAAGCCGGCTACACCTTC	CAISESEAGYTF
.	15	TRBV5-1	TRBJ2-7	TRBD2	TGCGCCAGCAGCCCGGCAGCGGGACTTTCCTACGAGCAGTACTTC	CASSPAAGLSYEQYF
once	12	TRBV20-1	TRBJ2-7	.	TGCAGTGCTAGTCGTCAGAACTACGAGCAGTACTTC	CSASRQNYEQYF
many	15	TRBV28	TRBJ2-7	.	TGTGCCAGCAGTTCCGCGCGGCTTACTTCCTACGAGCAGTACTTC	CASSSARLTSYEQYF
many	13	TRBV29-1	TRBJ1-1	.	TGCAGCGTTGAAGGACAGATGAACACTGAAGCTTTCTTT	CSVEGQMNTEAFF
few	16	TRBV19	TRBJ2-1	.	TGTGCCAGTAGCTCAATCGGGGGGCTCCTAAACAATGAGCAGTTCTTC	CASSSIGGLLNNEQFF
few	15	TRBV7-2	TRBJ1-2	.	TGTGCCAGCAGCTTAGCGGGGGGCAGGACGTATGGCTACACCTTC	CASSLAGGRTYGYTF
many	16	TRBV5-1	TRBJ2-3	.	TGCGCCAGCAGCTCGTCGGCGGTTGCTAGCACAGATACGCAGTATTTT	CASSSSAVASTDTQYF
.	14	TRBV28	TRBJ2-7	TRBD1	TGTGCCAGCAGTTTAGGCAGGGGGCTTGACGAGCAGTACTTC	CASSLGRGLDEQYF
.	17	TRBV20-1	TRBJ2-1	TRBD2	TGCAGTGCTAGAGCTTCCGGGACTAGCGGGAGATACAATGAGCAGTTCTTC	CSARASGTSGRYNEQFF
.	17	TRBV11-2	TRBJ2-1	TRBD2	TGTGCCAGCCGACTCGGGCGGGAGGGCCAATTAGACAATGAGCAGTTCTTC	CASRLGREGQLDNEQFF
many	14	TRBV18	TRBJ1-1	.	TGTGCCAGCTCACAGTTCGGGGATACCACTGAAGCTTTCTTT	CASSQFGDTTEAFF
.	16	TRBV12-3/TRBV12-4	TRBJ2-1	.	TGTGCCACCGGGGGGACACATGGGGTCTCCTACAATGAGCAGTTCTTC	CATGGTHGVSYNEQFF
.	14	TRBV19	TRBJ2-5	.	TGTGCCAGTAGCCCAGGGACTTTGCAAGAGACCCAGTACTTC	CASSPGTLQETQYF
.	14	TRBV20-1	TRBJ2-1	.	TGCAGTGCTCTACGGACTGGAGCCTACAATGAGCAGTTCTTC	CSALRTGAYNEQFF
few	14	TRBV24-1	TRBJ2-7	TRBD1	TGTGCCACCAGTGACAGCACAGGGGGCGACGAGCAGTACTTC	CATSDSTGGDEQYF
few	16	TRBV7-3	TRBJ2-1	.	TGTGCCAGCAGCCGACGTGGGGGGACAACCTACAATGAGCAGTTCTTC	CASSRRGGTTYNEQFF
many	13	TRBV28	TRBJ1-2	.	TGTGCCAGCCAAGGCCAGCCCCACTATGGCTACACCTTC	CASQGQPHYGYTF
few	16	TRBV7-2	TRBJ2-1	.	TGTGCCAGCAGCTTAGTACAGGGGGGGGGGTACAATGAGCAGTTCTTC	CASSLVQGGGYNEQFF
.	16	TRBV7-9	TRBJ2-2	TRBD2	TGTGCCAGCAGCTTAGGGGCTAGCGGGAACACCGGGGAGCTGTTTTTT	CASSLGASGNTGELFF
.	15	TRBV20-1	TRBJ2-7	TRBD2	TGCAGTGCTACCCTTGGGGGGGGGAGCTCCTACGAGCAGTACTTC	CSATLGGGSSYEQYF
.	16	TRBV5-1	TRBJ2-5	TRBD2	TGCGCCAGCAGCAACCATGGGACTAGCGGGTTGGAGACCCAGTACTTC	CASSNHGTSGLETQYF
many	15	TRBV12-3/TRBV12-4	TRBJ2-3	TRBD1	TGTGCCAGCAGTTTCTTGGACAGGGACACAGATACGCAGTATTTT	CASSFLDRDTDTQYF
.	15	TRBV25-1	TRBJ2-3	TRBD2	TGTGCCAGCAGTGAGAGCGGGAGTGTGACAGATACGCAGTATTTT	CASSESGSVTDTQYF
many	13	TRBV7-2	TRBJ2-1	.	TGTGCCAGCAGCTTATTGGAGCTTAGTGAGCAGTTCTTC	CASSLLELSEQFF
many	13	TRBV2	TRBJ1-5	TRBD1	TGTGCCAGCGGGACAGGGGGTGGCTTGCCCCAGCATTTT	CASGTGGGLPQHF
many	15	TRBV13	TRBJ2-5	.	TGTGCCAGCAGCCCGCGGACAGTGCAGAGCTCCACCCAGTACTTC	CASSPRTVQSSTQYF
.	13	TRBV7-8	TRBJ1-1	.	TGTGCCAGCAGCCACCGGGACGGCGGTGAAGCTTTCTTT	CASSHRDGGEAFF